The rows below give T cell receptor beta chains drawn from one sample of a study of cytotoxic CD8 clonotypes in ibrutinib-treated CLL. This table comes from immunoSEQ multiplex PCR, and its TCRdb copy is limited to in-frame clones, with some not included. The top ten clones hold approximately 24% of a sample with approximately 50,000 clones, 50% to 60% of them seen once. The sequenced sample was PBMCs, obtained at disease progression, from a patient treated with ibrutinib. All receptors come from a human donor with chronic lymphocytic leukemia. Both conserved end residues are part of each CDR3. D genes are given only for firm matches. Only some rows state a clone size, as once, few, many or a class for expanded clones.

d_gene: TRBD1; abundance: .; j_gene: TRBJ1-6; v_gene: TRBV6-4; CDR3nt: TGTGCCAGCGGGACAGACTACAATTCACCCCTCCACTTT; CDR3aa: CASGTDYNSPLHF
d_gene: .; abundance: .; j_gene: TRBJ2-7; v_gene: TRBV7-2; CDR3nt: TGTGCCAGCAGCATTTCGCGGGGTCCCTACGAGCAGTACTTC; CDR3aa: CASSISRGPYEQYF
d_gene: .; abundance: .; j_gene: TRBJ2-7; v_gene: TRBV4-1; CDR3nt: TGCGCCAGCAGCCAAGCGGAGGGGTTCTCCTACGAGCAGTACTTC; CDR3aa: CASSQAEGFSYEQYF
d_gene: .; abundance: .; j_gene: TRBJ2-1; v_gene: TRBV5-1; CDR3nt: TGCGCCAGCAGCTTGGGGAGGTGGGGGACGGAGCTCCCCAATGAGCAGTTCTTC; CDR3aa: CASSLGRWGTELPNEQFF
d_gene: .; abundance: .; j_gene: TRBJ1-1; v_gene: TRBV19; CDR3nt: TGTGCCAGTAGTATCGCCCCGAACACTGAAGCTTTCTTT; CDR3aa: CASSIAPNTEAFF
d_gene: .; abundance: .; j_gene: TRBJ1-5; v_gene: TRBV28; CDR3nt: TGTGCCAGCACAGCCGGGCCCTATAGCAATCAGCCCCAGCATTTT; CDR3aa: CASTAGPYSNQPQHF
d_gene: .; abundance: few; j_gene: TRBJ1-4; v_gene: TRBV4-2; CDR3nt: TGTGCCAGCAGCCAAGATGGCGACAGGTCTAATGAAAAACTGTTTTTT; CDR3aa: CASSQDGDRSNEKLFF
d_gene: TRBD2; abundance: .; j_gene: TRBJ2-3; v_gene: TRBV7-8; CDR3nt: TGTGCCAGCAGCTTAGTGGTCGGAGCGGGGGGTTCTCATACGCAGTATTTT; CDR3aa: CASSLVVGAGGSHTQYF
d_gene: TRBD1; abundance: .; j_gene: TRBJ1-2; v_gene: TRBV28; CDR3nt: TGTGCCAGCAGTGGCCCAGGGGGGCGGAGCTATGGCTACACCTTC; CDR3aa: CASSGPGGRSYGYTF
d_gene: .; abundance: .; j_gene: TRBJ2-2; v_gene: TRBV6-5; CDR3nt: TGTGCCAGCAGTCCGGGACACTACACCGGGGAGCTGTTTTTT; CDR3aa: CASSPGHYTGELFF